These 16 T cell receptor beta chains originate from one sample sequenced in a study of T cells after posttransplantation cyclophosphamide. The protocol was immunoSEQ multiplex PCR, while the TCRdb copy is restricted to in-frame clones and leaves out a portion. Observed in the sample are about 24,000 clones, none of them singletons. Sequenced sample: PBMCs. The receptors stem from a woman aged 45-60 years in good health, CMV-negative, and a related stem cell transplant donor.

At least ten counts were recorded for this clone. The chain joins TRBV29-1 to TRBJ2-1; D might be TRBD2 (6 bases). V shed 4 bases and J shed 10 bases, with 14 bases lying between them. The CDR3 length is 12 residues. Germline CDR1 reads SQVTM; CDR2 reads ANQGSEA. CDR3 DNA sequence: TGCAGCGTTGTGGCGGGGAGTTTAGAGCAGTTCTTC. It translates to CSVVAGSLEQFF.

There are many counts of this clone. This chain uses TRBV11-1 with TRBJ1-2; tentative D call: TRBD1 (6 bases). The CDR3 is 16 residues long. The V and J ends lost 5 bases and 3 bases respectively, with 19 bases between them. Germline lookup yields CDR1 SGHAT and CDR2 FQDESV (reference sequence). CDR3 nucleotides: TGTGCCAGCAGCCGAACTGCCGGGACACCCTACTATGGCTACACCTTC. It encodes CASSRTAGTPYYGYTF. Complete variable domain (other parts from reference TRBV11-1 and TRBJ1-2): EAEVAQSPRYKITEKSQAVAFWCDPISGHATLYWYRQILGQGPELLVQFQDESVVDDSQLPKDRFSAERLKGVDSTLKIQPAELGDSAMYLCASSRTAGTPYYGYTFGSGTRLTVV.

By sample fraction, this clone is medium-sized. The chain combines TRBV6-5 with TRBJ1-2, with a weak D call TRBD1 (6 bases). V lost 5 bases and J lost 2, with 12 bases in between. Germline V gene lookup returns CDR1 MNHEY and CDR2 SVGAGI. The CDR3 is made up of 14 amino acids. The CDR3 coding sequence is TGTGCCAGCAGTGGGGGCCGCGAAAACTATGGCTACACCTTC. Protein: CASSGGRENYGYTF.

This clone has a count of ten or more. The CDR3 sequence is CASSLVPGNSYEQYF. CDR3 DNA: TGTGCCAGCAGCTTAGTTCCAGGGAACTCCTACGAGCAGTACTTC. The gene calls are TRBV7-2 and TRBJ2-7; D might be TRBD1 (5 bases). The CDR3 is 15 residues long. V was shortened by 1 base and J by 0 bases, with 10 bases between the two germline ends. The germline V gene has CDR1 SGHTA and CDR2 FQGNSA.

In its sample, this clone was seen many times. The chain couples TRBV18 to TRBJ2-5; 7 nucleotides line up with TRBD1. Per germline, CDR1 KGHSH and CDR2 LQKENI. The CDR3 length is 18 residues. Trimming at V came to 2 bases and at J to 3 bases, leaving 15 bases not matched to a gene. CDR3 region: CASSPTAPGQTFKETQYF. The CDR3 DNA is TGTGCCAGCTCACCAACCGCCCCGGGACAGACTTTTAAAGAGACCCAGTACTTC.

At least ten counts were recorded for this clone. This chain uses TRBV5-1 with TRBJ1-2; possible D gene TRBD1, 5 bases. The CDR3 extends over 14 amino acids. Germline V CDR1 and CDR2: SGHRS, YFSETQ. With 4 bases removed from V and 2 bases from J, the gap between germline ends came to 12 bases. CDR3 nucleotide sequence: TGCGCCAGCAGCGAAGGGGCAAGGAACTATGGCTACACCTTC. The encoded protein is CASSEGARNYGYTF.

This clone came up many times. V is TRBV6-1 and J is TRBJ2-2; D is unresolved. Per germline, CDR1 MNHNS and CDR2 SASEGT. This CDR3 region has 14 residues. V lost 8 bases and J 2 bases, leaving 12 bases between the germline ends. The CDR3 DNA sequence: TGTGCCAGCTGTGGATCAGAAAACACCGGGGAGCTGTTTTTT. Translated: CASCGSENTGELFF.

The table lists this clone with many counts. The V gene is TRBV5-1, the J gene TRBJ1-1, with D possibly matching TRBD1 (5 bases). The germline gives CDR1 SGHRS, CDR2 YFSETQ. The germline V and J ends were trimmed by 4 bases and 6 bases, with 16 bases remaining between them. This CDR3 spans 14 amino acids. CDR3: CASSLRGGWAEAFF. The CDR3, as DNA: TGCGCCAGCAGCCTGCGCGGGGGGTGGGCTGAAGCTTTCTTT.

Ten or more counts support this clone. J is TRBJ2-5 and V is TRBV5-1, with TRBD1 identical over 8 bases. This CDR3 has 14 residues. With 4 bases clipped from V and 7 bases from J, the junction kept 9 bases outside the gene matches. CDR1 is SGHRS and CDR2 is YFSETQ in the germline V gene. The CDR3 region is CASSQGQVGGTQYF. The CDR3 DNA sequence: TGCGCCAGCAGCCAGGGACAGGTGGGGGGGACCCAGTACTTC. Together with reference TRBV5-1 and TRBJ2-5, the CDR3 gives the full variable domain: KAGVTQTPRYLIKTRGQQVTLSCSPISGHRSVSWYQQTPGQGLQFLFEYFSETQRNKGNFPGRFSGRQFSNSRSEMNVSTLELGDSALYLCASSQGQVGGTQYFGPGTRLLVL.

This clone was counted ten times or more. The V and J genes are TRBV6-6 and TRBJ1-5; the match to TRBD1 covers 8 bases. J lost 2 bases, V lost 8 bases, and 8 bases had no gene match. Germline V gene lookup returns CDR1 MNHNY and CDR2 SVGAGI (reference sequence). CDR3 length equals 15 residues. The CDR3 loop reads CASRGRGRGNQPQHF. DNA of the CDR3: TGTGCCAGCCGGGGCAGGGGGCGGGGCAATCAGCCCCAGCATTTT.

This clone was detected many times. CDR3 in DNA: TGTGCCAGCAGTTTTACAGGTGGCCCTATAAGCACAGATACGCAGTATTTT. As protein: CASSFTGGPISTDTQYF. The chain uses TRBV7-8 and TRBJ2-3, with a tentative D call TRBD1 (5 bases). Germline V CDR1 and CDR2: SGHVS, FQNEAQ. V was shortened by 6 bases and J by 0 bases, with 19 bases between the two germline ends. The CDR3 loop spans 17 amino acids.

This clone was detected ten times or more. This chain uses TRBV7-7 with TRBJ2-5, with D tentatively TRBD1 (5 bases). CDR1 and CDR2 (germline): SSHAT, FNYEAQ (reference sequence). Trimming took 0 bases from V and 5 from J, leaving 10 bases between them. The CDR3 extends over 14 amino acids. The CDR3 loop reads CASSLALQAETQYF. CDR3 DNA: TGTGCCAGCAGCTTAGCGTTACAGGCGGAGACCCAGTACTTC.

This clone appeared many times. The CDR3 sequence: CASSFRTSGTINEQYF. The CDR3 DNA follows: TGTGCCAGCAGCTTTCGGACTAGCGGGACTATCAACGAGCAGTACTTC. The V and J genes are TRBV5-8 and TRBJ2-7, with TRBD2 matching 12 bases. The trim removed 2 bases at V and 5 bases at J, leaving 8 bases unmatched. Per germline, CDR1 SGHTS and CDR2 YDEGEE. The CDR3 extends over 16 amino acids.

This clone was observed at least ten times. The rearrangement links TRBV14 to TRBJ2-5, with 9 positions matching TRBD2. CDR1 is SGHDN and CDR2 is FVKESK in the germline V gene. The CDR3 contains 19 residues. J gave up 4 bases and V 1 base, and 16 bases lay outside the gene matches. The CDR3 is CASSQVPSGILTKIETQYF. CDR3 in DNA: TGTGCCAGCAGCCAAGTCCCTAGCGGGATACTAACCAAAATAGAGACCCAGTACTTC.

This clone occurred many times. The chain joins TRBV27 to TRBJ1-2; 10 nucleotides line up with TRBD1. There are 13 residues in the CDR3. Germline V lookup: CDR1 MNHEY, CDR2 SMNVEV (reference sequence). Germline trimming cut 5 bases from V and 7 bases from J; bases unmatched to any gene: 4. The CDR3 loop reads CASSGQGVGGYTF. CDR3 in DNA: TGTGCCAGCAGTGGACAGGGGGTAGGTGGCTACACCTTC.

The table lists this clone with many counts. The chain employs TRBV5-1 and TRBJ1-1; 7 bases map to TRBD1. Germline V gene lookup returns CDR1 SGHRS and CDR2 YFSETQ. The CDR3 loop spans 15 amino acids. Unmatched junction bases numbered 7, after V lost 0 bases and J lost 5 bases. The CDR3 DNA follows: TGCGCCAGCAGCTTGGTTACAGGGGCCCGAACTGAAGCTTTCTTT. Its translation: CASSLVTGARTEAFF.